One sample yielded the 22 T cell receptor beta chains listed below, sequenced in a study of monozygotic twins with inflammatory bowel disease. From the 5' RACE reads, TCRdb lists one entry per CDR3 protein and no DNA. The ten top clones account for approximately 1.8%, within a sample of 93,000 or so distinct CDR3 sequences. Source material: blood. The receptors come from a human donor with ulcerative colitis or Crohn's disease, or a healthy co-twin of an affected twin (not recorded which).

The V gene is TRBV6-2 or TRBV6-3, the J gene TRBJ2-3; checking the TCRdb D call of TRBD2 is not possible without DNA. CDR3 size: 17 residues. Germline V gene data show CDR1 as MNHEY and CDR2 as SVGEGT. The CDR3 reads CASRRTSGGVEADTQYF.

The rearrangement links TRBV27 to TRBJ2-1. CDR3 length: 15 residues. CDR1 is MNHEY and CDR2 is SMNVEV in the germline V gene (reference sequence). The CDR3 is CTSSLGQGPYNEQFF.

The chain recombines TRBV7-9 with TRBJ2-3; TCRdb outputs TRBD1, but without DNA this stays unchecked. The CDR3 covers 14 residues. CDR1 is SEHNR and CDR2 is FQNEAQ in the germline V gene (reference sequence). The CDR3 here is CASSLAAGRDTQYF.

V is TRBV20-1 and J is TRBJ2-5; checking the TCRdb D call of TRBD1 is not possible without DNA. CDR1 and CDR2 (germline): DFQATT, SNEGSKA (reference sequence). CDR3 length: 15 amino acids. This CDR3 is CSARAGGQYRETQYF.

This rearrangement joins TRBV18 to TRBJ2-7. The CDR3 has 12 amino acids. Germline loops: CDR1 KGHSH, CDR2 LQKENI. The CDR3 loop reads CASSPPQREQYF.

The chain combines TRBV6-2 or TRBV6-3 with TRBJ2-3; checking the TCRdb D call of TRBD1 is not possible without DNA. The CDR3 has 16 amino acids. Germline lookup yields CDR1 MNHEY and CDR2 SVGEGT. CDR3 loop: CASSYFRDRGTDTQYF.

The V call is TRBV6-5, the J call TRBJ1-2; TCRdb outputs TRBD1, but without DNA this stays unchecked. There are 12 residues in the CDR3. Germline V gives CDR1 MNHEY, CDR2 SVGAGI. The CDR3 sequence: CASRQGDYGYTF.

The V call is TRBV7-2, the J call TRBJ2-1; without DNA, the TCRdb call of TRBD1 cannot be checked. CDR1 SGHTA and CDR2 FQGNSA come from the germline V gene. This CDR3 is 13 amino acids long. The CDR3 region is CASSPPAINEQFF.

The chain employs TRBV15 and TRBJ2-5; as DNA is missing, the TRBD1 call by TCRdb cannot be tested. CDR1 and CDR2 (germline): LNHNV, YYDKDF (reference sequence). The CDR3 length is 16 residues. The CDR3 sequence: CATSRVYRDSQETQYF. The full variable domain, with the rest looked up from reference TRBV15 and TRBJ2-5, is DAMVIQNPRYQVTQFGKPVTLSCSQTLNHNVMYWYQQKSSQAPKLLFHYYDKDFNNEADTPDNFQSRRPNTSFCFLDIRSPGLGDTAMYLCATSRVYRDSQETQYFGPGTRLLVL.

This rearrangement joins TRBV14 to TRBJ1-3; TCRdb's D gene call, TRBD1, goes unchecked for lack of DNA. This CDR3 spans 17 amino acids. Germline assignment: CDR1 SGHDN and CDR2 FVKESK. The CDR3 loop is CASSQVHTYRGGNTIYF.

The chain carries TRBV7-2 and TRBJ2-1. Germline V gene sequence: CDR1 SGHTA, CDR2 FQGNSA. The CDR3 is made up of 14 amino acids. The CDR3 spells CASSLGGSYNEQFF.

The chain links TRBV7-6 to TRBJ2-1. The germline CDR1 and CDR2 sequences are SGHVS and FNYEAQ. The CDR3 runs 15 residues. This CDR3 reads CASSFNNGKHNEQFF.

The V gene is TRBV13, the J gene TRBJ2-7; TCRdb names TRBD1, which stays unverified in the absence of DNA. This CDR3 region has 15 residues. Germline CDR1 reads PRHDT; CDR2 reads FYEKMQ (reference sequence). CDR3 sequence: CASSSETGVFYEQYF. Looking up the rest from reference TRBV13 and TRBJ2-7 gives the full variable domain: AAGVIQSPRHLIKEKRETATLKCYPIPRHDTVYWYQQGPGQDPQFLISFYEKMQSDKGSIPDRFSAQQFSDYHSELNMSSLELGDSALYFCASSSETGVFYEQYFGPGTRLTVT.

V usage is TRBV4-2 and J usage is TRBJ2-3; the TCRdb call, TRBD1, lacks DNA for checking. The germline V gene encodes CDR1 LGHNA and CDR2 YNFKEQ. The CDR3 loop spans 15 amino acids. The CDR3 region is CASSHTGDLTDTQYF.

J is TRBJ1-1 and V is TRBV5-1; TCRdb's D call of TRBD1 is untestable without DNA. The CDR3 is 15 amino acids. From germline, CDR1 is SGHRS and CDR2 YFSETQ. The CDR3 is CASSGETGMNTEAFF. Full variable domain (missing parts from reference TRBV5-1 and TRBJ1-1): KAGVTQTPRYLIKTRGQQVTLSCSPISGHRSVSWYQQTPGQGLQFLFEYFSETQRNKGNFPGRFSGRQFSNSRSEMNVSTLELGDSALYLCASSGETGMNTEAFFGQGTRLTVV.

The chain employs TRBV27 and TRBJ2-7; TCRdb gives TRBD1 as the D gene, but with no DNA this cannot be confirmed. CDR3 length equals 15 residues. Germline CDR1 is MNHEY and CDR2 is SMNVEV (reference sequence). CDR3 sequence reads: CASSRGDRPSYEQYF.

CDR3 in amino acids: CSVDKGTGDGYTF. The chain couples TRBV29-1 to TRBJ1-2; the TCRdb D gene call, TRBD1, has no DNA to confirm it. This CDR3 region has 13 residues. Germline V gene data show CDR1 as SQVTM and CDR2 as ANQGSEA.

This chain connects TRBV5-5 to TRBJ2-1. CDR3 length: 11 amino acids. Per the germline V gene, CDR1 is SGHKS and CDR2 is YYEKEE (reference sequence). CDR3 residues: CASSFVNEQFF. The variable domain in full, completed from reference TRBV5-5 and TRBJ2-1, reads DAGVTQSPTHLIKTRGQQVTLRCSPISGHKSVSWYQQVLGQGPQFIFQYYEKEERGRGNFPDRFSARQFPNYSSELNVNALLLGDSALYLCASSFVNEQFFGPGTRLTVL.

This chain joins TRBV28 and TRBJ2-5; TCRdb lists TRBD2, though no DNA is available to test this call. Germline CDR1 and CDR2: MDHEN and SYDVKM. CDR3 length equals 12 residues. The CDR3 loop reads CASSSSGETQYF.

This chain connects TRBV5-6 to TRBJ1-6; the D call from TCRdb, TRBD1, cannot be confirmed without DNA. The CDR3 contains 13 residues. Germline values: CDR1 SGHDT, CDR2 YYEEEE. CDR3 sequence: CASSRQGNSPLHF.

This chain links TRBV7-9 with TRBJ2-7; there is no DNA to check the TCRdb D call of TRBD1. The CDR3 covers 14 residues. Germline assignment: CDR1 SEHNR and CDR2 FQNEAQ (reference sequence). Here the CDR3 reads CASLQGIGAYEQYF.

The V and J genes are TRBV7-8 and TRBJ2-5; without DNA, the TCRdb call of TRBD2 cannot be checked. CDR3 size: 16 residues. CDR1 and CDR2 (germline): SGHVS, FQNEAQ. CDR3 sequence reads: CASSQGSGEYQETQYF. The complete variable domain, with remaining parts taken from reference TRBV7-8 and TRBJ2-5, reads GAGVSQSPRYKVAKRGQDVALRCDPISGHVSLFWYQQALGQGPEFLTYFQNEAQLDKSGLPSDRFFAERPEGSVSTLKIQRTQQEDSAVYLCASSQGSGEYQETQYFGPGTRLLVL.